The 11 T cell receptor beta chains reported below all come from one sample, sequenced in a study of metastatic and nonmetastatic thyroid tumors. Not a single patient had been given any form of treatment at any point before undergoing thyroid surgery. TCRdb re-called the PCR reads via MiXCR. This sample has some 16,000 clones, with 24% found just once. Sequencing was performed on tumor tissue. The receptors were sampled from a female donor with papillary thyroid cancer or a benign thyroid nodule (not recorded which). Some clones in this sample may be carry-over from other donors' samples.

This clone has at least ten counts. The genes are TRBV2 and TRBJ2-3; no definite D call. V was trimmed by 2 bases and J by 6 bases, leaving 12 bases between them. CDR1 is SNHLY and CDR2 is FYNNEI in the germline V gene. This CDR3 spans 14 amino acids. CDR3 sequence reads: CASSEQGRLDTQYF. For the CDR3, the DNA is TGTGCCAGCAGTGAACAAGGCCGATTGGATACGCAGTATTTT.

This clone was picked up many times. The chain recombines TRBV11-1 with TRBJ2-1; 10 bases are shared with TRBD2. The CDR3 loop spans 16 amino acids. J was trimmed by 6 bases and V by 5 bases; bases with no gene match: 10. Per germline, CDR1 SGHAT and CDR2 FQDESV (reference sequence). CDR3 DNA sequence: TGTGCCAGCAGCGGGTTCCTAGCGGGAGAGGGCAATGAGCAGTTCTTC. This encodes CASSGFLAGEGNEQFF.

This clone rates as medium-sized. The rearrangement joins TRBV27 to TRBJ2-6, with D maybe TRBD2 (5 bases). Germline V gene data show CDR1 as MNHEY and CDR2 as SMNVEV (reference sequence). The CDR3 has 17 amino acids. Trimming took off 0 bases at V and 0 bases at J, with 9 bases between the two ends. CDR3 sequence reads: CASSLSISGSGANVLTF. The CDR3 region has the DNA TGTGCCAGCAGTTTATCGATAAGCGGCTCTGGGGCCAACGTCCTGACTTTC.

This clone was detected only a few times. The genes are TRBV7-3 and TRBJ2-5; unclear D gene. CDR3 length: 12 residues. Germline CDR1 is SGHTA and CDR2 is FQGTGA. V was trimmed by 2 bases and J by 3 bases, leaving 4 bases between them. The CDR3 DNA is TGTGCCAGCAGCTTAGGGAAAGAGACCCAGTACTTC. Amino acids: CASSLGKETQYF.

This clone was counted ten times or more. The rearrangement uses TRBV29-1 and TRBJ2-1; D is ambiguous. Germline V gene sequence: CDR1 SQVTM, CDR2 ANQGSEA. Trimming took 6 bases from V and 2 from J, leaving 17 bases between them. The CDR3 runs 15 residues. The CDR3 loop is CSVESSGATYNEQFF. CDR3 DNA: TGCAGCGTCGAATCCTCAGGAGCCACCTACAATGAGCAGTTCTTC.

This chain connects TRBV20-1 to TRBJ2-7, with 7 positions matching TRBD1. This CDR3 has 14 amino acids. V lost 5 bases to trimming and J lost 3 bases; unmatched junction nucleotides: 10. CDR1 and CDR2 from the germline V gene are DFQATT and SNEGSKA (reference sequence). Here the CDR3 DNA reads TGCAGTGCTCCGTACAGGGGAAGAGGCTACGAGCAGTACTTC. Its translation: CSAPYRGRGYEQYF.

This clone was detected ten times or more. The V gene is TRBV27, the J gene TRBJ2-5, with D maybe TRBD2 (6 bases). V was pared by 0 bases and J by 3 bases, with 8 bases between. CDR1 and CDR2 from the germline V gene are MNHEY and SMNVEV (reference sequence). The CDR3 consists of 14 residues. For the CDR3, the DNA is TGTGCCAGCAGTTTATCCGGACTAAAAGAGACCCAGTACTTC. Protein: CASSLSGLKETQYF.

This clone was counted once. The J gene is TRBJ2-7, the V gene TRBV5-1; 11 nucleotides match TRBD1. J gave up 0 bases and V 4 bases, and 9 bases lay outside the gene matches. The CDR3 is 17 residues long. Germline V gene data show CDR1 as SGHRS and CDR2 as YFSETQ. The CDR3 is CASSPRRTGGSSYEQYF. In DNA form, the CDR3 reads TGCGCCAGCAGCCCTAGACGGACAGGGGGCAGCTCCTACGAGCAGTACTTC.

This clone ranks as medium-sized (0.01 to 0.1%). The chain links TRBV4-3 to TRBJ2-7; 8 nucleotides line up with TRBD2. V shed 5 bases, J shed 3 bases, and the junction held 3 bases outside the gene matches. Germline CDR1 is LGHNA and CDR2 is YSLEER. There are 13 residues in the CDR3. Here the CDR3 DNA reads TGCGCCAGCAGCGAGGGACTAGACTACGAGCAGTACTTC. It encodes CASSEGLDYEQYF.

Many counts were recorded for this clone. V usage is TRBV5-4 and J usage is TRBJ1-1; D is unresolved. Germline loops: CDR1 SGHNT, CDR2 YYREEE (reference sequence). CDR3 length: 15 residues. V lost 5 bases and J lost 0, with 14 bases in between. CDR3 nucleotides: TGTGCCAGCAGGCCGCTTCCCGACTTGAACACTGAAGCTTTCTTT. The encoded protein is CASRPLPDLNTEAFF.

The table lists this clone with many counts. This CDR3 reads CSARRAGLAGVGDTQYF. DNA of the CDR3: TGCAGTGCTAGAAGGGCGGGACTAGCGGGAGTAGGAGATACGCAGTATTTT. The V and J genes are TRBV20-1 and TRBJ2-3; 14 nucleotides align to TRBD2. Germline trimming cut 2 bases from V and 5 bases from J; bases unmatched to any gene: 9. Germline V gene lookup returns CDR1 DFQATT and CDR2 SNEGSKA (reference sequence). The CDR3 is 17 amino acids.